This TCR beta chain is from a study of T-cell memory formation after mild COVID-19 (dated by TCRdb to the early 2020s). Background for the entire study: Most TCR sequence clusters were specific to one of the two donors. T-cell clones expanding and contracting after mild COVID-19 in a couple of donors were tracked by longitudinal TCRalpha and TCRbeta repertoire sequencing. The cohort was made up of two young adult volunteers, one female and one male, who were previously healthy.

The run used an Illumina NovaSeq 6000. TCRalpha and TCRbeta cDNA libraries were built by 5'RACE with constant-segment primers, adding sample barcodes and unique molecular identifiers. Trizol reagent was used to extract RNA from every sample. Libraries were amplified in two PCR steps, with a second sample barcode and Illumina TruSeq adapters added in the second step. The libraries were sequenced on an Illumina NovaSeq using 2 x 150 bp paired-end reads. In the paper's pipeline: With migec v1.2.7, reads were demultiplexed and then collapsed into UMI-guided consensus sequences. Using mixcr v2.1.11, UMI consensuses were aligned to TRA and TRB V and J templates and then assembled into clonotypes. Clonotypes were classified as expanded or contracted when called significant by both edgeR and NoisET, with noise models trained on biological replicates. edgeR calls used a false discovery rate-adjusted p below 0.01 and a log2 fold-change threshold of 1. As an exploratory analysis of dynamics, max-normalized trajectories of the 1000 most abundant clonotypes were examined by PCA with hierarchical clustering. Each responding clone was given a CD4 or CD8 phenotype based on the CD4+ and CD8+ repertoires, which had been sequenced separately. TCRdb took the public reads, trimmed them with fastp at Q25, ran MiXCR for clone calling and kept in-frame beta chains. Every entry covers one CDR3 protein and lists the most common genes and DNA from its rows. These V and J calls rely on TCRdb rather than the paper's analysis. The sample data list 250,000 or so distinct CDR3 sequences, and roughly 17% of these were observed just once. 23% of the sample goes to the ten largest clones.

On the study overall, not on this receptor specifically: The second-wave clones that peaked on day 37 were not confirmed to be SARS-CoV-2 specific. Some responding clones were detected in pre-infection memory, which suggested that pre-existing cross-reactive memory T cells had joined the SARS-CoV-2 response. Contracting CD4+ clones were found mainly in CM and EM memory subsets, while CD8+ clones were enriched in EMRA. The study included only a couple of mild cases, and larger cohorts that include severe cases with pre-infection samples were judged to be necessary. Clones contracting from day 15 to 85 had balanced CD4/CD8 phenotypes, while a second wave expanding from day 15 to 37 was biased towards CD4+.

Ficoll-Paque density gradient centrifugation was used to isolate PBMCs. Reading from cysteine to phenylalanine, the CDR3 counts 13 amino acids. Just CDR3 DNA is preserved here, 39 bases in frame from base 1. The germline V gene (reference sequence) specifies SEHNR as CDR1 and FQNEAQ as CDR2. Remarks on this clonotype: The antigen it recognizes is unknown. One base away lies a much larger clone, so this may be a sequencing read error.

The sequencing input was PBMCs or a T cell subset sorted from them (not recorded which). The source of this sequence is a man younger than 30 who had mild COVID-19 (a few samples of this study predate the infection). The sample titles of this study are shuffled in the database, so cell type and time point are left out; the donor was told from shared clones. The chain uses TRBV7-9 and TRBJ2-3; a stretch of 9 junction bases matches TRBD2. The base sequence is TGTGCCAGCAGCTCTAGCGGGGCGGATACGCAGTGTTTT. It encodes CASSSSGADTQCF.